The 17 T cell receptor beta chains given below trace back to one sample, sequenced in a study of T cells after posttransplantation cyclophosphamide. Libraries were prepared by immunoSEQ multiplex PCR; TCRdb keeps only in-frame clonotypes and omits some of them. This table has roughly 5,200 clones, about 72% appearing once. Busulfan-fludarabine conditioning, marrow transplant, and cyclophosphamide on days +3 and +4 were administered. The specimen was PBMCs, collected 362 days after allogeneic stem cell transplant with posttransplant cyclophosphamide. The receptors come from a male patient aged 60 to 75 who received an allogeneic stem cell transplant from an unrelated donor, was CMV-positive, and had acute GVHD only. The graft donor may have given rise to some T cells.

The chain is built from TRBV5-1 and TRBJ2-6; D may be TRBD2 (6 bases). The V and J ends lost 4 bases and 2 bases respectively, with 10 bases between them. The CDR3 covers 15 residues. Germline V CDR1 and CDR2: SGHRS, YFSETQ. The CDR3 reads CASSTGGTGANVLTF. The CDR3 coding sequence is TGCGCCAGCAGCACCGGGGGTACTGGGGCCAACGTCCTGACTTTC.

The chain couples TRBV5-1 to TRBJ2-7, with D possibly matching TRBD2 (5 bases). Germline CDR1 SGHRS, CDR2 YFSETQ. V was shortened by 2 bases and J by 0 bases, with 12 bases between the two germline ends. The CDR3 is made up of 15 amino acids. The CDR3 region is CASSFPGYPSYEQYF. The CDR3 DNA reads TGCGCCAGCAGCTTCCCGGGGTACCCCTCCTACGAGCAGTACTTC.

The rearrangement links TRBV19 to TRBJ1-2, with a weak D call TRBD1 (5 bases). This CDR3 has 13 residues. Germline assignment: CDR1 LNHDA and CDR2 SQIVND (reference sequence). Trimming cost V 5 bases and J 0 bases, with 7 bases left between them. CDR3 nucleotide sequence: TGTGCCAGTAGTCAGACAGCTAACTATGGCTACACCTTC. It is translated as CASSQTANYGYTF.

This CDR3 is CASSFRQGSNEQFF. The CDR3 DNA follows: TGTGCCAGCAGCTTCAGACAGGGGTCCAATGAGCAGTTCTTC. V is TRBV7-8 and J is TRBJ2-1; 8 positions match TRBD1. Germline CDR1 and CDR2: SGHVS and FQNEAQ. V lost 3 bases, J lost 6 bases, and 4 bases stayed unmatched. This CDR3 is built from 14 residues.

The chain joins TRBV6-5 to TRBJ2-5, with 8 bases fitting TRBD2. The J call may be incorrect, as the DNA end agrees better with TRBJ2-7. This CDR3 contains 15 residues. Germline CDR1 is MNHEY and CDR2 is SVGAGI. This CDR3 reads CASSTTSASSYEQYF. The DNA of the CDR3 is TGTGCCAGCAGTACGACTAGCGCGAGCTCCTACGAGCAGTACTTC.

The chain combines TRBV15 with TRBJ2-1; D not resolved. CDR1 is LNHNV and CDR2 is YYDKDF in the germline V gene (reference sequence). V dropped 0 bases and J dropped 7 bases, with 7 bases sitting between them. This CDR3 spans 13 amino acids. CDR3 protein: CATSRDRLNEQFF. As DNA, the CDR3 is TGTGCCACCAGCAGAGATCGGTTAAATGAGCAGTTCTTC.

This chain links TRBV7-9 with TRBJ2-4; the D gene is possibly TRBD2 (6 bases). The CDR3 is 15 residues long. Trimming removed 5 bases from V and 5 bases from J, with 16 bases in between. The germline V gene encodes CDR1 SEHNR and CDR2 FQNEAQ (reference sequence). The CDR3 sequence: CASSPSAPQENIQYF. The CDR3 nucleotides read TGTGCCAGCAGCCCTAGCGCTCCCCAGGAAAACATTCAGTACTTC.

V usage is TRBV7-9 and J usage is TRBJ1-2, with 7 bases matching TRBD1. The CDR3 has 13 residues. The germline V gene encodes CDR1 SEHNR and CDR2 FQNEAQ (reference sequence). Germline trimming cut 8 bases from V and 7 bases from J; bases unmatched to any gene: 10. CDR3 amino acids: CASVTGTSIGYTF. The CDR3 bases are TGTGCCAGCGTGACAGGGACGTCTATTGGCTACACCTTC.

This chain's CDR3 is CASSLEVSGANVLTF. The CDR3 DNA reads TGTGCCAGCAGCTTGGAGGTTTCTGGGGCCAACGTCCTGACTTTC. The chain carries TRBV7-2 and TRBJ2-6; weak D call: TRBD2 (5 bases). Trimming pared 3 bases from V and 1 base from J, leaving 7 bases between. This CDR3 comprises 15 residues. Germline V gives CDR1 SGHTA, CDR2 FQGNSA.

The chain recombines TRBV6-6 with TRBJ2-1; TRBD1 matches at 10 bases. CDR3 length: 14 amino acids. Germline values: CDR1 MNHNY, CDR2 SVGAGI (reference sequence). With V trimmed by 5 bases and J by 6 bases, 4 bases remained unmatched. CDR3 region: CASSRDRGGNEQFF. The CDR3 DNA reads as TGTGCCAGCAGTCGGGACAGGGGTGGCAATGAGCAGTTCTTC.

The chain combines TRBV28 with TRBJ1-4; D gene ambiguous. Germline V gene sequence: CDR1 MDHEN, CDR2 SYDVKM. The V and J ends lost 3 bases and 6 bases respectively, with 8 bases between them. This CDR3 is 13 amino acids long. The CDR3: CASSFWRDEKLFF. CDR3 nucleotide sequence: TGTGCCAGCAGTTTCTGGCGGGATGAAAAACTGTTTTTT.

This clone was recorded a few times. The V gene is TRBV6-1, the J gene TRBJ2-7, with 11 bases that match TRBD1. The V segment lost 2 bases and the J segment 3 bases; nucleotides outside the gene matches: 3. Germline V lookup: CDR1 MNHNS, CDR2 SASEGT. This CDR3 contains 15 residues. The CDR3 sequence is CASSEIGTGGYEQYF. As DNA, the CDR3 is TGTGCCAGCAGTGAAATTGGGACAGGGGGCTACGAGCAGTACTTC.

This clone was found a few times. The chain employs TRBV12-5 and TRBJ1-5; no reliable D call. With 5 bases removed from V and 2 bases from J, the gap between germline ends came to 19 bases. The germline V gene encodes CDR1 LGHNT and CDR2 FRNRAP. This CDR3 region has 17 residues. The CDR3 loop is CASGPPLGLEGNQPQHF. CDR3 coding DNA: TGTGCTAGTGGTCCCCCTCTGGGCCTGGAGGGCAATCAGCCCCAGCATTTT.

This chain uses TRBV5-1 with TRBJ2-7; TRBD1 aligns across 10 bases. The CDR3 consists of 14 residues. The V gene end was trimmed by 4 bases and the J gene end by 3 bases; junction bases not matched to a gene: 4. Germline V gene sequence: CDR1 SGHRS, CDR2 YFSETQ. CDR3 nucleotides: TGCGCCAGCAGCCCCTGGGACAGGGGCTACGAGCAGTACTTC. Translated: CASSPWDRGYEQYF.

This chain uses TRBV2 with TRBJ1-3, with unresolved D. The V and J ends lost 11 bases and 3 bases respectively, with 17 bases between them. CDR1 and CDR2 from the germline V gene are SNHLY and FYNNEI. The CDR3 spans 14 residues. CDR3: CAGLAQVDGNTIYF. The CDR3 nucleotides are TGTGCCGGCCTAGCGCAGGTCGATGGAAACACCATATATTTT.

CDR3 nucleotides: TGTGCCAGAAGCTTGGCGGGAGTAGGCACAGATACGCAGTATTTT. Residues: CARSLAGVGTDTQYF. The chain carries TRBV5-3 and TRBJ2-3, with D perhaps matching TRBD2 (6 bases). TRBV5-3 is sorted into the ORF group, with uncertain function. V shed 0 bases and J shed 1 base, with 9 bases lying between them. This CDR3 is built from 15 residues.

The CDR3 protein is CASSSWTSGSVGELFF. The CDR3 DNA sequence: TGTGCCAGCAGTTCCTGGACTAGCGGGAGTGTCGGGGAGCTGTTTTTT. J is TRBJ2-2 and V is TRBV6-6; 13 bases line up with TRBD2. CDR1 is MNHNY, CDR2 SVGAGI, per germline (reference sequence). With 4 bases clipped from V and 7 bases from J, the junction kept 6 bases outside the gene matches. The CDR3 totals 16 residues.